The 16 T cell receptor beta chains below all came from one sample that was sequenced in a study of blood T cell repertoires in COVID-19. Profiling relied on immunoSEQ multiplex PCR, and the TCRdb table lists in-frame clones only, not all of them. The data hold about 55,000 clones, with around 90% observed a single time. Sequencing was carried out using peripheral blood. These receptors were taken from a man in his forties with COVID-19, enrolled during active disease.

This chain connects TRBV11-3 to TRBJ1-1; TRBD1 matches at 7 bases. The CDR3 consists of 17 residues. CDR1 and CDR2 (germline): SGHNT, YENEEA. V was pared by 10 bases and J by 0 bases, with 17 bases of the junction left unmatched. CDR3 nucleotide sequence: TGTGCCACTAAGAGTCTGGGGACAGCCAACATGAACACTGAAGCTTTCTTT. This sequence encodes CATKSLGTANMNTEAFF. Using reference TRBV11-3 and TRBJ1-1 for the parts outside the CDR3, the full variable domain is EAGVVQSPRYKIIEKKQPVAFWCNPISGHNTLYWYLQNLGQGPELLIRYENEEAVDDSQLPKDRFSAERLKGVDSTLKIQPAELGDSAVYLCATKSLGTANMNTEAFFGQGTRLTVV.

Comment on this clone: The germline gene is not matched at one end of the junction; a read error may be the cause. The CDR3 is CASSRAGGKQPQHF. For the CDR3, the DNA is TGTGCCAGTTCCCGGGCAGGGGGCAAGCAGCCCCAGCATTTT. The chain uses TRBV6-5 and TRBJ1-5, with 8 positions matching TRBD1. CDR3 length: 14 residues. The V gene's germline CDR1 is MNHEY and CDR2 SVGAGI.

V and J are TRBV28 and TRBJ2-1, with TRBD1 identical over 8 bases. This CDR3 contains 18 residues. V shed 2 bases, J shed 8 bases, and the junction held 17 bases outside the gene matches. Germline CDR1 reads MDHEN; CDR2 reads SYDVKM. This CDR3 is CASSLPGGSVPNGDEQFF. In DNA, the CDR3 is TGTGCCAGCAGTTTACCAGGGGGCAGCGTCCCGAACGGGGATGAGCAGTTCTTC.

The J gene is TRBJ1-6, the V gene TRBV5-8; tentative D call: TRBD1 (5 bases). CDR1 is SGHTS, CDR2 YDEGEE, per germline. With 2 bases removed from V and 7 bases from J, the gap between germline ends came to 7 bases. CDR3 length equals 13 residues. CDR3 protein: CASSFDSNSPLHF. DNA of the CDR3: TGTGCCAGCAGCTTCGACAGCAATTCACCCCTCCACTTT.

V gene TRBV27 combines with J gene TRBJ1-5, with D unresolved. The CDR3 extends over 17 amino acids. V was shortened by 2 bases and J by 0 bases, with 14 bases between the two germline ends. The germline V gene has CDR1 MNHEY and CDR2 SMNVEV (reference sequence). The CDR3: CASSLQGAAGSNQPQHF. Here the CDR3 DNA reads TGTGCCAGCAGTTTACAAGGAGCGGCCGGTAGCAATCAGCCCCAGCATTTT.

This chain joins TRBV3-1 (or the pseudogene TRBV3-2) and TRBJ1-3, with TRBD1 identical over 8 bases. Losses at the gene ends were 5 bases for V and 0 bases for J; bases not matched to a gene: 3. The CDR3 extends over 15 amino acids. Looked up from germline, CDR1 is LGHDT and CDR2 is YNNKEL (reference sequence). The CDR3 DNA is TGTGCCAGCAGCTGGACAGGGAACTCTGGAAACACCATATATTTT. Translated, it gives CASSWTGNSGNTIYF.

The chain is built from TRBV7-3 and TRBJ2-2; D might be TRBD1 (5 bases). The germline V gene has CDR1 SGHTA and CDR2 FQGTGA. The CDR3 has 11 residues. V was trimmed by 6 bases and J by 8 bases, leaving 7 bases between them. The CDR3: CASSPGGELFF. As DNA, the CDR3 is TGTGCCAGCAGTCCAGGGGGGGAGCTGTTTTTT.

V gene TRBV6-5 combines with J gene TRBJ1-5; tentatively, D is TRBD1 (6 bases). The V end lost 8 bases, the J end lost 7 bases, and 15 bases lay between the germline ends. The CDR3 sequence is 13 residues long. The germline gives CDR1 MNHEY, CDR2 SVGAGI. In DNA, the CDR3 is TGTGCCAGCGGCCCGGACAGATGGCAGCCCCAGCATTTT. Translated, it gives CASGPDRWQPQHF.

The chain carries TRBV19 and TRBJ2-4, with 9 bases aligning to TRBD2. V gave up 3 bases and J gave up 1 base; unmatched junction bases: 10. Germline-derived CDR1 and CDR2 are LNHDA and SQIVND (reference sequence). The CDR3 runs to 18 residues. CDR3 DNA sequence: TGTGCCAGTAGTATTGGAGCGGGGGGATCCGGGGCCAAAAACATTCAGTACTTC. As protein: CASSIGAGGSGAKNIQYF.

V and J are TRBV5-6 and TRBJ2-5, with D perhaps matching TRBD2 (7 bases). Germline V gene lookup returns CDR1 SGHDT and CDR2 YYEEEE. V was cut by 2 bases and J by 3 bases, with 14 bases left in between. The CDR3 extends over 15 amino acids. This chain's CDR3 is CASSFTRGLKETQYF. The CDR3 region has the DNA TGTGCCAGCAGCTTTACCAGGGGACTAAAAGAGACCCAGTACTTC.

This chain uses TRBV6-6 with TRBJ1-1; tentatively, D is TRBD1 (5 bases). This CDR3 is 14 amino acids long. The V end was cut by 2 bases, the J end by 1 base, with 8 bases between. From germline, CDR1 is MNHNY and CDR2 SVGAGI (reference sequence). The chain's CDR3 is CASSYGGGNTEAFF. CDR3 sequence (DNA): TGTGCCAGCAGTTACGGGGGAGGGAACACTGAAGCTTTCTTT.

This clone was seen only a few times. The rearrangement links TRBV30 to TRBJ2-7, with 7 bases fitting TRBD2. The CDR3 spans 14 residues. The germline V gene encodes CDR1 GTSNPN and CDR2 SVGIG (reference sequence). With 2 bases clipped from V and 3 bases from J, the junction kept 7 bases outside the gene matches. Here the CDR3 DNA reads TGTGCCTGGAGTCACCCGGGGGGACTCTACGAGCAGTACTTC. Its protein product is CAWSHPGGLYEQYF.

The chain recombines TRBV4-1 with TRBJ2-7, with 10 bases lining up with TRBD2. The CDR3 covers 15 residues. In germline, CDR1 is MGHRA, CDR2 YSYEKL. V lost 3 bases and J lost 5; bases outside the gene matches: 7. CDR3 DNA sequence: TGCGCCAGCAGCCACTTAGCGGGAGGTATCAACGAGCAGTACTTC. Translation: CASSHLAGGINEQYF.

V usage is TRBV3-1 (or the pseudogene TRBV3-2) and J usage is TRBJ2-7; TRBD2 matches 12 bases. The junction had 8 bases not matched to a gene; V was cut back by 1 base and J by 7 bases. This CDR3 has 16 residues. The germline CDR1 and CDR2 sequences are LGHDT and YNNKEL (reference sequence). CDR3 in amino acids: CASSQGASGGVREQYF. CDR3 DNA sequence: TGTGCCAGCAGCCAAGGGGCTAGCGGGGGGGTTCGGGAGCAGTACTTC.

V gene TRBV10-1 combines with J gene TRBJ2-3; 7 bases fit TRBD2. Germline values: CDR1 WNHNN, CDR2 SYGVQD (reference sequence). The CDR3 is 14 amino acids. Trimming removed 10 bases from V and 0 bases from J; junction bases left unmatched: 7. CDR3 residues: CATSSGGSTDTQYF. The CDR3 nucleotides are TGCGCCACCTCGTCGGGGGGTAGCACAGATACGCAGTATTTT.

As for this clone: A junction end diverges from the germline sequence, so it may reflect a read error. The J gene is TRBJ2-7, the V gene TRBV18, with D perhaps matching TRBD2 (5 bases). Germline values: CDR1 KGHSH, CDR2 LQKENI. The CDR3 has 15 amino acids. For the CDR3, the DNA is TGTGCCAGCTCTCCACGGACTGGAAGCTCCTACGAGCAGTACTTC. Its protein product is CASSPRTGSSYEQYF.